This T cell receptor (beta chain) emerged from a study of blood T cell repertoires in COVID-19. Study as a whole: Samples representing acute and convalescent COVID-19 were sourced from the United States, Italy and Spain. The analysed material was cDNA or gDNA that came from T cells, B-cell-depleted T cells, or PBMCs.

The CDR3 consists of 14 residues. Germline CDR1 MNHEY, CDR2 SVGAGI. The V and J ends lost 0 bases and 8 bases respectively, with 10 bases between them. Produced via immunoSEQ multiplex PCR; TCRdb's table is partial and in-frame only. The sample yields under 200,000 clones, 70% to 90% seen once. Sequenced material: peripheral blood. The TCR comes from a woman of 80 years or more in a cohort sampled during active or convalescent COVID-19. This sequence joins TRBV6-5 and TRBJ1-4; D call uncertain. CDR3 loop: CASSYSNLREKLFF. CDR3 in DNA: TGTGCCAGCAGTTACTCCAACTTACGAGAAAAACTGTTTTTT.